Shown below are 3 T cell receptor beta chains from a single sample sequenced in a study of blood T cell repertoires in COVID-19. The method was immunoSEQ multiplex PCR; TCRdb's version includes in-frame clones alone and lacks a portion of them. The sample has 300,000 or so clones, about 90% seen once. The sequencing input was PBMCs or T cells enriched from blood (not recorded which). These receptors came from a woman aged 30 to 39 who had recovered from COVID-19.

The chain recombines TRBV30 with TRBJ1-2; D uncertain. CDR1 GTSNPN and CDR2 SVGIG come from the germline V gene (reference sequence). There are 15 residues in the CDR3. With 4 bases removed from V and 4 bases from J, the gap between germline ends came to 19 bases. The CDR3 loop reads CAWTPSGREVYGYTF. Written as DNA, the CDR3 is TGTGCCTGGACCCCCTCAGGTAGGGAGGTCTATGGCTACACCTTC.

J is TRBJ2-3 and V is TRBV28; 12 bases map to TRBD2. The CDR3 loop spans 16 amino acids. V lost 6 bases, J lost 5 bases, and 9 bases stayed unmatched. Germline CDR1 reads MDHEN; CDR2 reads SYDVKM. The DNA of the CDR3 is TGTGCCAGCAGACCCGGGACTAGCGGGCCTAAAGATACGCAGTATTTT. It codes for CASRPGTSGPKDTQYF.

This chain joins TRBV5-8 and TRBJ2-6; the match to TRBD1 covers 7 bases. CDR3 length equals 16 residues. Germline V gives CDR1 SGHTS, CDR2 YDEGEE. Trimming at V came to 7 bases and at J to 0 bases, leaving 7 bases not matched to a gene. The CDR3 protein is CASGTGVGSGANVLTF. The CDR3 DNA reads as TGTGCCAGCGGCACAGGGGTAGGCTCTGGGGCCAACGTCCTGACTTTC.